This TCR beta chain was identified in a study of T cells in Graves' hyperthyroidism and ophthalmopathy (dated by TCRdb to between 2019 and 2020). Notes on the research overall: Peripheral blood samples were taken at initial diagnosis, before any treatment was given. The 90 to 100 discovery patients were randomly divided into training and test sets at a 7:3 ratio. To identify distinguishing TCR V-J signatures, a discovery cohort of about 95 patients was used, comprising 40 to 45 with Graves' ophthalmopathy and 57 with stable Graves' hyperthyroidism. In more than 5 Graves' hyperthyroidism patients, the study also compared T-cell repertoires from thyroid tissue with T-cell repertoires from blood. Once sampling was done, hyperthyroidism patients were given methimazole at a starting dose of 30 mg daily, whereas ophthalmopathy patients were given high-dose intravenous methylprednisolone. An independent validation cohort of fewer than 20 hyperthyroidism patients and approximately 17 patients who later progressed to ophthalmopathy tested prospective prediction of ophthalmopathy. The paper describes TCR Vbeta CDR3 sequencing of 140 or so peripheral blood samples, made up of around 41 ophthalmopathy patients, roughly 72 hyperthyroidism patients and about 17 progressor patients.

A patient counted as having stable Graves' hyperthyroidism if no progression to ophthalmopathy occurred over 18 months of follow-up. The hyperthyroidism patients were between 18 and 65 years old and newly diagnosed, with a disease duration of less than 2 months. Patients with uncontrolled infections, other autoimmune diseases, pregnancy or lactation were excluded. Diagnoses were established on the basis of clinical symptoms, serum thyroxine and TRAb, thyroid ultrasound, and orbital computed tomography. PBMCs were separated from over 9 ml of fresh peripheral blood using Ficoll-Paque density gradient centrifugation. Total RNA was extracted with Trizol reagent, and quality was checked on an Agilent 2100 Bioanalyzer. The study at large found these results: In validation, progression to ophthalmopathy was predicted by the model with around 71% sensitivity and 72.22% specificity, a median of approximately 6.5 months before onset. Sample size was not statistically predetermined, and investigators were not blinded to group allocation. A 13 V-J signature model separated ophthalmopathy from stable hyperthyroidism, with around 91% sensitivity and roughly 81% specificity in cross-validation and 80%/75% in testing. Blood samples also contained most of the expanded thyroid clonotypes (frequency above 0.001), which suggests that blood repertoires may reflect thyroid immune responses.

The TCR beta CDR3 regions were amplified from RNA transcripts. For the first round of RT-PCR on the TCR CDR3, the HTBI primer set was used together with the Qiagen OneStep RT-PCR kit. A second multiplex PCR round built the libraries, followed by size selection and purification. The libraries were sequenced on an Illumina HiSeq2000 using paired-end 100 bp reads. In the original analysis: SOAPnuke was used to process the raw data, with reads discarded if the reads contained adapters or uncalled bases, had a mean Phred below 15, or lacked an exact constant-primer or identifier match. High-quality paired reads were merged using COPE v1.2.5, and each unique nucleotide sequence was defined as a clonotype. MiTCR v1.1 was used to align clonotypes to the IMGT TRBV, TRBD and TRBJ reference segments. The analysis included only V-J combinations with a frequency above 0.0001, which together covered 99% to 99.2% of the repertoires. A TCS score was defined as the ratio between F50 (clonal expansion) and ExV (chaos), using BLOSUM62-based TCRdist between CDR3 peptides within each V-J. Welch's t-statistics and random forest reduced roughly 500 V-J features to 13, which were used in a naive Bayes classifier (R e1071). TCRdb ran its own pipeline on the public reads, namely fastp trimming at Q25 and MiXCR clone calling, and kept in-frame beta chains. Entries are consolidated by CDR3 protein sequence, retaining the most common genes and DNA. The authors' filters were not applied to this entry. This sample holds a few hundred thousand distinct CDR3 sequences; about 20% were observed only once. In total, the top ten clones hold around 27% of the sample.

Remarks on this clonotype: This receptor's antigen is unknown. Per-base qualities were not stored, and no clone one base away is much larger.

CDR1 and CDR2 were assigned from the germline V gene as MDHEN and SYDVKM. Counted from cysteine to phenylalanine, this CDR3 has 14 amino acids. Only the CDR3 portion is preserved as DNA: 42 bases, with reading frame beginning at the first base. V is clipped by 3 bases and J by 2 bases, and the sequence between their germline boundaries is 10 bases long. The chain joins TRBV28 to TRBJ2-5; no D gene call is confident. Material: blood. The TCR was taken from a man aged 18 to 29 with Graves' hyperthyroidism. The nucleotides read TGTGCCAGCAGTTTTAATGATAGTCAAGAGACCCAGTACTTC. This codes for CASSFNDSQETQYF.